These 26 T cell receptor beta chains originate from one sample sequenced in a study of technical replicates of blood from a handful of donors. The repertoire was sequenced with immunoSEQ multiplex PCR; TCRdb's copy has only in-frame clones and lacks some. The table lists about 97,000 clones, over 95% of them singletons, with approximately 0.21% in the top ten. Source material: T cells isolated from PBMCs. Receptors originate from a human donor in good health.

This chain uses TRBV14 with TRBJ2-1; D remains ambiguous. The V gene lost 4 bases and the J gene lost 8 bases, with 15 bases spanning the gap. The CDR3 extends over 14 amino acids. The germline gives CDR1 SGHDN, CDR2 FVKESK. Here the CDR3 reads CASSPRLVPDEQFF. DNA for the CDR3: TGTGCCAGCAGCCCCCGGCTAGTTCCGGATGAGCAGTTCTTC.

This chain connects TRBV6-1 to TRBJ2-7; TRBD1 might be the D (6 bases). Germline V gene data show CDR1 as MNHNS and CDR2 as SASEGT. Trimming shortened V by 4 bases and J by 1 base, and 8 bases separated the two germline ends. The CDR3 consists of 13 residues. The CDR3 protein is CASSAGQSYEQYF. CDR3 coding DNA: TGTGCCAGCAGTGCTGGACAGTCCTACGAGCAGTACTTC.

This chain joins TRBV7-2 and TRBJ2-3; D remains unclear. V lost 5 bases, J lost 0 bases, and 3 bases lay in between. The CDR3 totals 12 residues. CDR1 SGHTA and CDR2 FQGNSA come from the germline V gene. CDR3 amino acids: CASSLSTDTQYF. The CDR3 bases are TGTGCCAGCAGCCTAAGCACAGATACGCAGTATTTT.

This clone was detected only once. V and J are TRBV7-6 and TRBJ2-3, with D perhaps matching TRBD2 (6 bases). Germline lookup yields CDR1 SGHVS and CDR2 FNYEAQ. This CDR3 spans 16 amino acids. The V gene lost 1 base and the J gene lost 0 bases, with 11 bases spanning the gap. Here the CDR3 DNA reads TGTGCCAGCAGCTTAGTAGGGACTCTGAGCACAGATACGCAGTATTTT. Translation gives CASSLVGTLSTDTQYF.

A few counts support this clone. The chain recombines TRBV10-1 with TRBJ2-7, with 7 bases aligning to TRBD1. The germline V gene encodes CDR1 WNHNN and CDR2 SYGVQD (reference sequence). The CDR3 covers 16 residues. The V gene end was trimmed by 0 bases and the J gene end by 4 bases; junction bases not matched to a gene: 9. The CDR3 region is CASSESTGQEIYEQYF. The CDR3 DNA reads TGCGCCAGCAGTGAGTCGACCGGACAGGAGATTTACGAGCAGTACTTC.

V usage is TRBV21-1 and J usage is TRBJ2-5; no DNA check was done on the table's D call, TRBD1. TRBV21-1 is described as a pseudogene. The CDR3 runs to 17 residues. The CDR3 nucleotides read TGTGCCAGCAGCAAAGCAATGGGGGCCTTGTACCAAGAGACCCAGTACTTC. Amino acids: CASSKAMGALYQETQYF.

The chain joins TRBV5-4 to TRBJ1-2; D not certain. This CDR3 is 13 amino acids long. V dropped 0 bases and J dropped 5 bases, with 8 bases sitting between them. The germline gives CDR1 SGHNT, CDR2 YYREEE (reference sequence). The CDR3 loop reads CASSLAGEYGYTF. In DNA, the CDR3 is TGTGCCAGCAGCTTGGCCGGGGAGTATGGCTACACCTTC.

The chain links TRBV10-3 to TRBJ2-1, with TRBD2 matching over 8 bases. The V gene's germline CDR1 is ENHRY and CDR2 SYGVKD. After removal of 4 bases from V and 1 base from J, the junction contained 3 bases not matched to a gene. CDR3 length: 15 amino acids. The CDR3 DNA is TGTGCCATCAGTGTTCGGGGGGGTTCCTACAATGAGCAGTTCTTC. It is translated as CAISVRGGSYNEQFF.

The chain couples TRBV6-1 to TRBJ2-1; D is perhaps TRBD2 (5 bases). CDR3 length: 12 amino acids. Germline V gene lookup returns CDR1 MNHNS and CDR2 SASEGT. Trimming shortened V by 7 bases and J by 10 bases, and 14 bases separated the two germline ends. CDR3 sequence: CASKVGGDEQFF. The CDR3 DNA sequence: TGTGCCAGCAAAGTCGGAGGCGACGAGCAGTTCTTC.

The rearrangement uses TRBV7-6 and TRBJ2-5, with D perhaps matching TRBD1 (5 bases). V lost 1 base and J 3 bases, leaving 9 bases between the germline ends. Germline assignment: CDR1 SGHVS and CDR2 FNYEAQ. The CDR3 length is 14 residues. In nucleotides, the CDR3 is TGTGCCAGCAGCTTAGACTGGGGCAAAGAGACCCAGTACTTC. It yields the protein CASSLDWGKETQYF.

The chain carries TRBV4-2 and TRBJ1-4; D may be TRBD1 (6 bases). CDR1 is LGHNA and CDR2 is YNFKEQ in the germline V gene. The CDR3 is 12 residues long. Between the trimmed V and J ends, which lost 7 bases and 6 bases, there was a span of 9 bases. The CDR3 here is CASKQGDEKLFF. CDR3 nucleotides: TGTGCCAGCAAACAGGGTGATGAAAAACTGTTTTTT.

Here the CDR3 reads CASSSVQKNTEAFF. The CDR3 DNA is TGTGCCAGCAGCTCTGTACAGAAGAACACTGAAGCTTTCTTT. The chain carries TRBV11-2 and TRBJ1-1; no firm D call. The CDR3 consists of 14 residues. The germline gives CDR1 SGHAT, CDR2 FQNNGV. V was trimmed by 4 bases and J by 1 base, leaving 10 bases between them.

This chain connects TRBV5-6 to TRBJ2-1; TRBD2 matches 11 bases. V shed 2 bases, J shed 4 bases, and the junction held 5 bases outside the gene matches. This CDR3 has 16 residues. CDR1 is SGHDT, CDR2 YYEEEE, per germline. For the CDR3, the DNA is TGTGCCAGCAGCTTAACCGGGACTAGCGGATACAATGAGCAGTTCTTC. Its protein product is CASSLTGTSGYNEQFF.

This chain uses TRBV11-2 with TRBJ2-7; D ambiguous. CDR3 length: 12 amino acids. V lost 3 bases to trimming and J lost 4 bases, with 7 bases between them. Germline V gene data show CDR1 as SGHAT and CDR2 as FQNNGV. The CDR3: CASSFGHYEQYF. CDR3 sequence (DNA): TGTGCCAGCAGCTTCGGTCATTACGAGCAGTACTTC.

This rearrangement joins TRBV6-5 to TRBJ2-7, with TRBD2 matching over 11 bases. Germline CDR1 and CDR2: MNHEY and SVGAGI. The CDR3 is 14 amino acids. V lost 6 bases, J lost 5 bases, and 6 bases stayed unmatched. CDR3 sequence: CASRTSGRGNEQYF. As DNA, the CDR3 is TGTGCCAGCAGAACTAGCGGGAGAGGTAACGAGCAGTACTTC.

The V gene is TRBV7-7, the J gene TRBJ2-1, with D uncertain. V lost 5 bases to trimming and J lost 7 bases, with 9 bases between them. CDR1 and CDR2 (germline): SSHAT, FNYEAQ (reference sequence). The CDR3 has 12 amino acids. The CDR3 sequence is CASSPLRNEQFF. In DNA form, the CDR3 reads TGTGCCAGCAGCCCCCTCAGAAATGAGCAGTTCTTC.

The rearrangement joins TRBV7-8 to TRBJ2-3, with a possible D match to TRBD2 (6 bases). Between the trimmed V and J ends, which lost 5 bases and 2 bases, there was a span of 17 bases. Germline assignment: CDR1 SGHVS and CDR2 FQNEAQ. The CDR3 is made up of 16 amino acids. The CDR3 sequence: CASSVKRLAITDTQYF. In DNA, the CDR3 is TGTGCCAGCAGCGTGAAGCGGCTAGCGATCACAGATACGCAGTATTTT.

The chain has TRBV5-4 and TRBJ2-1, with 12 nucleotides matching TRBD2. V shed 3 bases and J 2 bases; nucleotides not matched to a gene: 3. The CDR3 is 16 residues long. CDR1 and CDR2 from the germline V gene are SGHNT and YYREEE (reference sequence). The CDR3 sequence is CASSSLAGGAYNEQFF. The CDR3 DNA sequence: TGTGCCAGCAGCTCTCTAGCGGGAGGGGCCTACAATGAGCAGTTCTTC. The full variable domain, with the rest looked up from reference TRBV5-4 and TRBJ2-1, is ETGVTQSPTHLIKTRGQQVTLRCSSQSGHNTVSWYQQALGQGPQFIFQYYREEENGRGNFPPRFSGLQFPNYSSELNVNALELDDSALYLCASSSLAGGAYNEQFFGPGTRLTVL.

This chain joins TRBV5-1 and TRBJ1-2; 9 bases are shared with TRBD1. CDR3 size: 15 residues. Germline loops: CDR1 SGHRS, CDR2 YFSETQ. V shed 3 bases, J shed 6 bases, and the junction held 9 bases outside the gene matches. The CDR3 region is CASSSTGTGNNGYTF. In nucleotides, the CDR3 is TGCGCCAGCAGCTCGACGGGGACAGGGAACAATGGCTACACCTTC.

The chain joins TRBV6-5 to TRBJ2-4; possible D gene TRBD1, 6 bases. Germline V gene lookup returns CDR1 MNHEY and CDR2 SVGAGI. The ends were cut back, 4 bases at V and 1 base at J, with 14 bases in the middle. CDR3 length: 16 amino acids. For the CDR3, the DNA is TGTGCCAGCAGTTGGAGGACCCAGGGGGCCAAAAACATTCAGTACTTC. Translation gives CASSWRTQGAKNIQYF.

The V and J genes are TRBV13 and TRBJ1-4; the D is unclear. Germline lookup yields CDR1 PRHDT and CDR2 FYEKMQ (reference sequence). V lost 5 bases, J lost 8 bases, and 9 bases lay in between. The CDR3 has 12 residues. The CDR3 nucleotides are TGTGCCAGCAGCGGACTCTCCGAAAAACTGTTTTTT. This translates into CASSGLSEKLFF.

This chain connects TRBV29-1 to TRBJ2-5; TRBD1 aligns across 7 bases. The DNA matches TRBJ2-7 better at its end, which makes the J call doubtful. Germline CDR1 is SQVTM and CDR2 is ANQGSEA. This CDR3 is built from 13 residues. The CDR3 is CSAAQGISYEQYF. As DNA, the CDR3 is TGCAGCGCTGCACAGGGGATCTCCTACGAGCAGTACTTC.

This clone was counted only a few times. The chain recombines TRBV7-2 with TRBJ1-6; 11 bases match TRBD1. Germline values: CDR1 SGHTA, CDR2 FQGNSA. Trimming took 5 bases from V and 9 from J; bases not matched to a gene: 6. CDR3 length equals 15 residues. CDR3 nucleotides: TGTGCCAGCAGCGTGGGGACAGGGGGAACTTCACCCCTCCACTTT. Protein: CASSVGTGGTSPLHF.

This chain uses TRBV6-1 with TRBJ1-2; the D gene is possibly TRBD1 (6 bases). CDR1 MNHNS and CDR2 SASEGT come from the germline V gene. Trimming took off 7 bases at V and 8 bases at J, with 17 bases between the two ends. This CDR3 comprises 13 residues. Here the CDR3 DNA reads TGTGCCAGCAAAAGGGGGTTCGGCCACGGCTACACCTTC. It yields the protein CASKRGFGHGYTF.

CDR3 sequence: CASSPDRVYGYTF. CDR3 sequence (DNA): TGTGCCAGCTCACCAGACAGGGTATATGGCTACACCTTC. V usage is TRBV18 and J usage is TRBJ1-2; 7 nucleotides line up with TRBD1. CDR3 length: 13 amino acids. Unmatched junction bases numbered 2, after V lost 2 bases and J lost 5 bases. Germline V CDR1 and CDR2: KGHSH, LQKENI.

This chain uses TRBV5-1 with TRBJ2-3, with D possibly being TRBD1 (6 bases). Germline V gene sequence: CDR1 SGHRS, CDR2 YFSETQ. Between the trimmed V and J ends, which lost 5 bases and 2 bases, there was a span of 9 bases. CDR3 length: 13 amino acids. The chain's CDR3 is CASRDSYTDTQYF. The DNA for the CDR3 is TGCGCCAGCAGGGACAGCTACACAGATACGCAGTATTTT.